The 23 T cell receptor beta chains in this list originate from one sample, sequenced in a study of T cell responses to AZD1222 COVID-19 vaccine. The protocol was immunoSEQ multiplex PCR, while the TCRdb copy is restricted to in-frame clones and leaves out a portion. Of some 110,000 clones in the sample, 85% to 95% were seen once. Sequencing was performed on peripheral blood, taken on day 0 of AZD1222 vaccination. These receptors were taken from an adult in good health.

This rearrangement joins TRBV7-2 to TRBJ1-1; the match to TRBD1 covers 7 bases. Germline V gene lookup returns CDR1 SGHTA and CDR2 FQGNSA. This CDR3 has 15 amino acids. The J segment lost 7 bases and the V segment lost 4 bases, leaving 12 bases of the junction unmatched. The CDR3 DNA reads TGTGCCAGCAGCTCCCGACAGGGCGGTTACAGTGAAGCTTTCTTT. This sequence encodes CASSSRQGGYSEAFF.

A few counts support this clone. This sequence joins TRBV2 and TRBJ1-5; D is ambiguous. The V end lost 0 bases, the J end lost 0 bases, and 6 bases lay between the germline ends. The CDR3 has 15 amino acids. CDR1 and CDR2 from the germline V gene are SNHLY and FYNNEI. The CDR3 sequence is CASSEADLSNQPQHF. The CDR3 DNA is TGTGCCAGCAGTGAAGCGGACCTTAGCAATCAGCCCCAGCATTTT. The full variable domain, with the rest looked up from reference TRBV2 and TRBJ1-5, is EPEVTQTPSHQVTQMGQEVILRCVPISNHLYFYWYRQILGQKVEFLVSFYNNEISEKSEIFDDQFSVERPDGSNFTLKIRSTKLEDSAMYFCASSEADLSNQPQHFGDGTRLSIL.

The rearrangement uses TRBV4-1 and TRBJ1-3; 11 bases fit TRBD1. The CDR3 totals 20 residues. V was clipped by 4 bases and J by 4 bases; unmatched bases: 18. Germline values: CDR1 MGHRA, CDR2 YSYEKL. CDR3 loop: CASSLMLVGQGASEGNTIYF. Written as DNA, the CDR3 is TGCGCCAGCAGCCTGATGTTAGTTGGACAGGGGGCGTCGGAAGGAAACACCATATATTTT.

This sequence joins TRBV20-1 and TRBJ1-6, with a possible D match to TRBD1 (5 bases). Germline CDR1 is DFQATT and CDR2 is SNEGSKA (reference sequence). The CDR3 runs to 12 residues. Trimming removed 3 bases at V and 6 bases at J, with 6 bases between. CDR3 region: CSASGGNSPLHF. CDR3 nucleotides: TGCAGTGCTAGTGGGGGTAATTCACCCCTCCACTTT.

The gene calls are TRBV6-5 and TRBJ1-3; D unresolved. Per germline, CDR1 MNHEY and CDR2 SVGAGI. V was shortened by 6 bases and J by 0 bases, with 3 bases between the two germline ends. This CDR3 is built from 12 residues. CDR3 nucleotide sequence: TGTGCCAGCAGAAACTCTGGAAACACCATATATTTT. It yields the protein CASRNSGNTIYF.

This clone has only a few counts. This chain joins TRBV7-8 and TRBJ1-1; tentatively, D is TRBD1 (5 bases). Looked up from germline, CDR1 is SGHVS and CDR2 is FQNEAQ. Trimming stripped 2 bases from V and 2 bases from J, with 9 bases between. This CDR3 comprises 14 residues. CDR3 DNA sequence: TGTGCCAGCAGCTTACAGGGTGGTAACACTGAAGCTTTCTTT. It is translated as CASSLQGGNTEAFF.

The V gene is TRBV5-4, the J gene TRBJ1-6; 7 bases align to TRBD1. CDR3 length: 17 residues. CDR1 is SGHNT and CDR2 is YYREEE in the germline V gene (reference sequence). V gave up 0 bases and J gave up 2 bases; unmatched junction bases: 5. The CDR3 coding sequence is TGTGCCAGCAGCTTGGAAGGACAGGATCCCTATAATTCACCCCTCCACTTT. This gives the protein CASSLEGQDPYNSPLHF.

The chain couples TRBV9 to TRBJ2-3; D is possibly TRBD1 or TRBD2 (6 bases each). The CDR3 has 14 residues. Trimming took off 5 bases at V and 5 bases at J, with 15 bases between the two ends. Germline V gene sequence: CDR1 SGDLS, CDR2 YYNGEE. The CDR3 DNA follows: TGTGCCAGCAGGGGGGCGGGAAGAGGAGATACGCAGTATTTT. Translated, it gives CASRGAGRGDTQYF.

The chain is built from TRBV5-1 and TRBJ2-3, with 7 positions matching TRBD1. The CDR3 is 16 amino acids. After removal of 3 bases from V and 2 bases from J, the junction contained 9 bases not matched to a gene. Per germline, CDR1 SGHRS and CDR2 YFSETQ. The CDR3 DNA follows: TGCGCCAGCAGCTCCGGGGACAGAGAACTCACAGATACGCAGTATTTT. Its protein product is CASSSGDRELTDTQYF.

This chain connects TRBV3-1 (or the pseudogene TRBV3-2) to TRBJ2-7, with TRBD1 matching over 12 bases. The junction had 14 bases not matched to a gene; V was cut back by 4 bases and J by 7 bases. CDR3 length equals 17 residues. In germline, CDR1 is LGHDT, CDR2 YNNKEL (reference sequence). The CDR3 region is CASSLPTGQGAVREQYV. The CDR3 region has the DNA TGTGCCAGCAGCCTCCCGACGGGACAGGGGGCGGTGAGAGAGCAGTACGTC.

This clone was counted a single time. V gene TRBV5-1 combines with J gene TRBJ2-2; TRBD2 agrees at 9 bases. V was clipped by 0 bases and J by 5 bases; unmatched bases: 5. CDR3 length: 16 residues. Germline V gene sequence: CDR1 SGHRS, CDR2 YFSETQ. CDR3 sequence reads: CASSLGGTSTTGELFF. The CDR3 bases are TGCGCCAGCAGCTTGGGAGGGACTAGCACGACCGGGGAGCTGTTTTTT.

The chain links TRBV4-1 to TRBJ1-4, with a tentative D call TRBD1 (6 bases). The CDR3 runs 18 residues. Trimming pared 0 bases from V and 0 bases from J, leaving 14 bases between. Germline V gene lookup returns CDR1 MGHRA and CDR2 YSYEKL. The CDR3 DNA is TGCGCCAGCAGCCAAGATCCCGGCGGGACAACAACTAATGAAAAACTGTTTTTT. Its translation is CASSQDPGGTTTNEKLFF.

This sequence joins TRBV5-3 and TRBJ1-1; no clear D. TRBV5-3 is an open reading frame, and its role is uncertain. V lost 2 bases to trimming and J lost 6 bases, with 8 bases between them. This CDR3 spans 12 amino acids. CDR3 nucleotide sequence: TGTGCCAGAAGCTTTCTGTCCCCTGAAGCTTTCTTT. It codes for CARSFLSPEAFF.

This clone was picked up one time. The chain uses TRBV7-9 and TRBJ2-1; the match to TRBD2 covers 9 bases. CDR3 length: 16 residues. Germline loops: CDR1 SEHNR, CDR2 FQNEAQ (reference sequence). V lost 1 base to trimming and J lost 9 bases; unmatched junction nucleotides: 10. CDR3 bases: TGTGCCAGCAGCTTAGGCCCAGCGGGGGGACCGAGTGAGCAGTTCTTC. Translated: CASSLGPAGGPSEQFF.

The DNA of the CDR3 is TGTGCCAGCACCCGGGACAGGCCATACTCTGGGGCCAACGTCCTGACTTTC. It is translated as CASTRDRPYSGANVLTF. The J gene is TRBJ2-6, the V gene TRBV5-5; TRBD1 matches 8 bases. Germline values: CDR1 SGHKS, CDR2 YYEKEE (reference sequence). J gave up 0 bases and V 6 bases, and 8 bases lay outside the gene matches. The CDR3 contains 17 residues.

For the CDR3, the DNA is TGTGCCAGCAGTTTATTTTGGCAGGGGGTTTTGAGTCAGCCCCAGCATTTT. Translation gives CASSLFWQGVLSQPQHF. The rearrangement links TRBV27 to TRBJ1-5, with 7 positions matching TRBD1. The length of the CDR3 is 17 residues. J lost 6 bases, V lost 1 base, and 12 bases had no gene match. CDR1 MNHEY and CDR2 SMNVEV come from the germline V gene (reference sequence).

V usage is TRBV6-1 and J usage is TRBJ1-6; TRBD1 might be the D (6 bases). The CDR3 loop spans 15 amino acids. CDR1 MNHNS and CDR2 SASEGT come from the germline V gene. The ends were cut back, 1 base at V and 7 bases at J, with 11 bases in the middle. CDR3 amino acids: CASSEVTGKNSPLHF. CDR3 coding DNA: TGTGCCAGCAGTGAAGTTACAGGGAAGAATTCACCCCTCCACTTT.

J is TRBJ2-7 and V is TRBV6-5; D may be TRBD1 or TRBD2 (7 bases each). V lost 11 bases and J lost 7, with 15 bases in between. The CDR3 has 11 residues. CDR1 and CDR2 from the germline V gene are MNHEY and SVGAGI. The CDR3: CAPRGGLEQYF. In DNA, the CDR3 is TGTGCCCCCAGGGGGGGCTTGGAGCAGTACTTC.

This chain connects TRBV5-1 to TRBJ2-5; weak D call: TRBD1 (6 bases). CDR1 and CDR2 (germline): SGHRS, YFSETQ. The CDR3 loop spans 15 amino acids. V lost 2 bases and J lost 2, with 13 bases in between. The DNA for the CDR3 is TGCGCCAGCAGCTTTACGACAGGAACGCAAGAGACCCAGTACTTC. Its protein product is CASSFTTGTQETQYF.

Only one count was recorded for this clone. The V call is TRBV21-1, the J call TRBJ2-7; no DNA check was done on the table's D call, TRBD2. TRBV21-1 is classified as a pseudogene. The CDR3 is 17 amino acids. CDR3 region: CASSILKWGVDGYEQYV. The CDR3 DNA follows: TGTGCCAGCAGCATCCTAAAGTGGGGGGTGGATGGCTACGAGCAGTACGTC.

The CDR3 reads CAWRSPGTSYEQYF. CDR3 nucleotides: TGTGCCTGGAGGTCCCCGGGCACCTCCTACGAGCAGTACTTC. The gene calls are TRBV30 and TRBJ2-7; D gene unclear. CDR3 length equals 14 residues. With 3 bases removed from V and 0 bases from J, the gap between germline ends came to 12 bases. CDR1 and CDR2 (germline): GTSNPN, SVGIG (reference sequence).

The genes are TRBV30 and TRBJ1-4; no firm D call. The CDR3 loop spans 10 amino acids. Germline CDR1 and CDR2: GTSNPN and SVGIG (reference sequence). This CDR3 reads CAWAREKLFF. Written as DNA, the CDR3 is TGTGCTTGGGCAAGGGAAAAACTGTTTTTT.

For the CDR3, the DNA is TGCGCCAGCAGCTTGGAGCAAACAGATACGCAGTATTTT. Encoded protein: CASSLEQTDTQYF. V gene TRBV5-1 combines with J gene TRBJ2-3; D gene unclear. The CDR3 has 13 residues. CDR1 and CDR2 from the germline V gene are SGHRS and YFSETQ. V gave up 0 bases and J gave up 3 bases, with 5 bases separating them.